This T cell receptor beta chain is from a study of blood T cell repertoires in COVID-19. Study at large: There were acute and convalescent COVID-19 samples, and they came from the United States, Italy and Spain. Sources were T cells, B-cell-depleted T cells, or PBMCs; the material itself was cDNA or gDNA.

The CDR3 sequence is 16 residues long. Germline V gene data show CDR1 as MGHRA and CDR2 as YSYEKL. The junction had 4 bases not matched to a gene; V was cut back by 2 bases and J by 3 bases. Authors' processing steps: Scientists estimated how many nucleated cells there were by amplifying reference gene primers. Repertoires were generated with immunoSEQ multiplex PCR, while TCRdb's copy carries only in-frame clones and drops some. The V and J calls and clone size are taken from that table; D and trimming were inferred from the DNA. Seen here are about 65,000 clones, about 81% observed once, and the top ten hold 14% to 15%.

Input material: peripheral blood. V is TRBV4-1 and J is TRBJ1-5, with 10 bases matching TRBD1. The source is a man at least 80 years old with acute or convalescent COVID-19. The chain's CDR3 is CASSQTGQGNNQPQHF. The CDR3 coding sequence is TGCGCCAGCAGCCAAACGGGACAGGGGAACAATCAGCCCCAGCATTTT.